One and the same sample provided the 30 T cell receptor beta chains below, sequenced in a study of vaccination and CD4 T cells after COVID-19. Treatment denoted: approximately 11-day PBMC culture with coronavirus spike peptide pools or control peptides (ViraFEST assay). Cultured CD4+ T-cell DNA underwent Oncomine TCR Beta short-read sequencing. TCRdb itself ran the PCR reads through MiXCR, one entry per CDR3 protein. The repertoire holds more than 8,000 distinct CDR3 sequences, 40% to 65% seen once, with around 38% in the top ten. The antigens for these receptors are not known. The sequenced material came from CD4+ T cells from blood, cultured in vitro. These receptors all stem from a human donor who had recovered from COVID-19.

V usage is TRBV7-9 and J usage is TRBJ1-3; no clear D gene. Germline V gene data show CDR1 as SEHNR and CDR2 as FQNEAQ (reference sequence). The length of the CDR3 is 14 residues. Trimming pared 5 bases from V and 0 bases from J, leaving 8 bases between. CDR3 region: CASSRWDSGNTIYF. Here the CDR3 DNA reads TGTGCCAGCAGCCGTTGGGACTCTGGAAACACCATATATTTT.

A few counts support this clonotype. The chain couples TRBV5-5 to TRBJ1-4, with D possibly being TRBD1 (5 bases). The CDR3 has 15 amino acids. The V gene's germline CDR1 is SGHKS and CDR2 YYEKEE (reference sequence). The ends were cut back, 2 bases at V and 7 bases at J, with 15 bases in the middle. In nucleotides, the CDR3 is TGTGCCAGCAGCTTTCTGGTAGGGCAGGGTGAAAAACTGTTTTTT. This codes for CASSFLVGQGEKLFF.

V gene TRBV3-1 combines with J gene TRBJ1-5, with D unresolved. This CDR3 is built from 12 residues. Germline V gives CDR1 LGHDT, CDR2 YNNKEL (reference sequence). V lost 1 base, J lost 6 bases, and 4 bases lay in between. The CDR3 nucleotides read TGTGCCAGCAGCCAAGTTGGTCAGCCCCAGCATTTT. Translation gives CASSQVGQPQHF.

In its sample, this clonotype was seen a few times. The rearrangement uses TRBV19 and TRBJ2-5; D remains unclear. This CDR3 has 15 residues. V lost 3 bases, J lost 5 bases, and 16 bases lay in between. From germline, CDR1 is LNHDA and CDR2 SQIVND (reference sequence). For the CDR3, the DNA is TGTGCCAGTAGTATGCGGCCAGGATTAATCGAGACCCAGTACTTC. It yields the protein CASSMRPGLIETQYF.

The rearrangement joins TRBV5-4 to TRBJ2-1, with TRBD2 matching 8 bases. The CDR3 covers 15 residues. The V and J ends lost 0 bases and 6 bases, in that order; junction bases with no gene match: 5. Per germline, CDR1 SGHNT and CDR2 YYREEE (reference sequence). DNA of the CDR3: TGTGCCAGCAGCTTGGATGCGGGAGGTAGCAATGAGCAGTTCTTC. Translating gives CASSLDAGGSNEQFF.

This clonotype appeared a few times. This chain connects TRBV20-1 to TRBJ2-3; TRBD2 matches 7 bases. The germline V gene encodes CDR1 DFQATT and CDR2 SNEGSKA (reference sequence). The CDR3 has 16 residues. The CDR3 here is CSKTTGGMGGTDTQYF. CDR3 nucleotide sequence: TGCAGCAAAACCACCGGGGGGATGGGAGGCACAGATACGCAGTATTTT.

The chain has TRBV10-3 and TRBJ1-2, with no clear D. The germline V and J ends were trimmed by 3 bases and 13 bases, with 12 bases remaining between them. Per germline, CDR1 ENHRY and CDR2 SYGVKD. This CDR3 has 11 residues. The CDR3 DNA reads TGTGCCATCAGTGATAACGGGAAAACCACCTTC. Its translation: CAISDNGKTTF.

This rearrangement joins TRBV15 to TRBJ2-2; D remains ambiguous. From germline, CDR1 is LNHNV and CDR2 YYDKDF (reference sequence). This CDR3 is built from 14 residues. The V end lost 0 bases, the J end lost 7 bases, and 9 bases lay between the germline ends. The CDR3 loop is CATSRERVGGELFF. The CDR3 DNA reads TGTGCCACCAGCAGAGAAAGGGTTGGCGGGGAGCTGTTTTTT.

The V and J genes are TRBV9 and TRBJ1-1; D remains unclear. The CDR3 extends over 16 amino acids. Germline V gene lookup returns CDR1 SGDLS and CDR2 YYNGEE. V was cut by 2 bases and J by 1 base, with 15 bases left in between. CDR3: CASSVYPAGPNTEAFF. Here the CDR3 DNA reads TGTGCCAGCAGCGTTTACCCGGCAGGACCGAACACTGAAGCTTTCTTT.

The chain has TRBV6-2 or TRBV6-3 and TRBJ1-1; D not certain. V dropped 5 bases and J dropped 4 bases, with 8 bases sitting between them. There are 12 residues in the CDR3. Germline V gene data show CDR1 as MNHEY and CDR2 as SVGEGT. CDR3 in amino acids: CASSQQGTEAFF. The CDR3 DNA reads TGTGCCAGCAGTCAACAAGGCACTGAAGCTTTCTTT.

This CDR3 reads CASSEAVGTSGLMETQYF. CDR3 nucleotide sequence: TGTGCCAGCAGTGAAGCGGTTGGGACTAGCGGTTTGATGGAGACCCAGTACTTC. This rearrangement joins TRBV2 to TRBJ2-5; TRBD2 aligns across 11 bases. Germline lookup yields CDR1 SNHLY and CDR2 FYNNEI. The CDR3 covers 18 residues. The ends lost 0 bases at V and 5 bases at J; junction bases unmatched: 11.

On this clonotype: One end of the junction does not line up with germline, which may come from a read error. V is TRBV27 and J is TRBJ1-2; D remains unclear. CDR3 length equals 14 residues. Germline loops: CDR1 MNHEY, CDR2 SMNVEV (reference sequence). CDR3 region: CASSLKGSNYGNTF. The CDR3 region has the DNA TGTGCCAGCAGTTTAAAGGGATCTAACTATGGCAACACCTTC.

The chain couples TRBV27 to TRBJ2-3, with 13 nucleotides matching TRBD2. J gave up 2 bases and V 4 bases, and 15 bases lay outside the gene matches. The CDR3 totals 20 residues. Germline CDR1 MNHEY, CDR2 SMNVEV (reference sequence). This CDR3 reads CASSSGLAGSRRIVTDTQYF. The CDR3, as DNA: TGTGCCAGCAGTTCGGGACTAGCGGGAAGCCGCCGAATCGTCACAGATACGCAGTATTTT.

This sequence joins TRBV2 and TRBJ1-5, with 9 bases that match TRBD1. Germline V gene sequence: CDR1 SNHLY, CDR2 FYNNEI. J was trimmed by 7 bases and V by 7 bases; bases with no gene match: 11. The CDR3 runs to 15 residues. This CDR3 reads CASTGDRARGQPQHF. The CDR3 region has the DNA TGTGCCAGCACGGGGGACAGGGCAAGGGGCCAGCCCCAGCATTTT.

The sample holds a few counts of this clonotype. The chain's CDR3 is CASSFQGPYGYTF. For the CDR3, the DNA is TGTGCCAGCAGCTTTCAGGGACCCTATGGCTACACCTTC. The chain links TRBV7-2 to TRBJ1-2, with D perhaps TRBD1 (5 bases). The CDR3 runs 13 residues. CDR1 is SGHTA and CDR2 is FQGNSA in the germline V gene. V was clipped by 3 bases and J by 4 bases, with 9 bases between them.

Within the sample, this clonotype is medium-sized (0.01 to 0.1%). The genes are TRBV21-1 and TRBJ2-7; TRBD1, as called in the table, went unchecked against the DNA. TRBV21-1 counts as a pseudogene. This CDR3 contains 18 residues. CDR3 residues: CASSTRDRSHHLYYEQYF. The DNA for the CDR3 is TGTGCCAGCAGCACCCGGGACCGATCCCACCACCTTTACTACGAGCAGTACTTC.

The rearrangement uses TRBV2 and TRBJ2-3; D is possibly TRBD2 (6 bases). This CDR3 has 13 amino acids. Trimming left V 10 bases short and J 6 bases short, with 17 bases between. Germline V gene sequence: CDR1 SNHLY, CDR2 FYNNEI. CDR3 sequence: CAMTGGNGDTQYF. DNA for the CDR3: TGTGCCATGACGGGCGGGAATGGGGATACGCAGTATTTT.

The V gene is TRBV27, the J gene TRBJ2-1; D remains ambiguous. The germline CDR1 and CDR2 sequences are MNHEY and SMNVEV (reference sequence). Trimming removed 3 bases from V and 4 bases from J, with 7 bases in between. The CDR3 loop spans 13 amino acids. Written as DNA, the CDR3 is TGTGCCAGCAGTTTGCAACAATACAATGAGCAGTTCTTC. Protein product: CASSLQQYNEQFF.

The chain's CDR3 is CASSSWTGKGPNTEAFF. The CDR3 region has the DNA TGTGCCAGCAGTTCCTGGACAGGGAAGGGTCCGAACACTGAAGCTTTCTTT. This chain connects TRBV28 to TRBJ1-1, with 8 bases lining up with TRBD1. V lost 4 bases, J lost 1 base, and 11 bases stayed unmatched. The germline V gene encodes CDR1 MDHEN and CDR2 SYDVKM. The CDR3 covers 17 residues.

The chain recombines TRBV6-1 with TRBJ1-4; D gene ambiguous. Germline V gives CDR1 MNHNS, CDR2 SASEGT. V shed 6 bases and J shed 5 bases, with 13 bases lying between them. This CDR3 contains 14 residues. Here the CDR3 DNA reads TGTGCCAGCAGCCCGGACGGATGGAATGAAAAACTGTTTTTT. It yields the protein CASSPDGWNEKLFF.

Relative to its sample, this clonotype is large. Germline is not matched at one junction end, which may reflect a read error. V usage is TRBV7-7 and J usage is TRBJ2-5, with 8 bases lining up with TRBD2. The CDR3 has 14 amino acids. Germline assignment: CDR1 SSHAT and CDR2 FNYEAQ (reference sequence). The CDR3 reads CASSFAGGAGTQYF. DNA of the CDR3: TGTGCTAGCAGCTTTGCCGGGGGGGCCGGGACCCAGTACTTC.

This chain links TRBV4-3 with TRBJ2-5, with 7 bases lining up with TRBD2. CDR3 size: 16 residues. CDR1 LGHNA and CDR2 YSLEER come from the germline V gene. The ends lost 0 bases at V and 5 bases at J; junction bases unmatched: 9. CDR3 loop: CASSQDYNAGAETQYF. The CDR3 region has the DNA TGCGCCAGCAGCCAAGATTATAACGCGGGAGCGGAGACCCAGTACTTC.

This rearrangement joins TRBV7-9 to TRBJ2-1; maybe TRBD2 (6 bases). Deletions cut 4 bases from V and 4 bases from J, with 14 bases between. The CDR3 spans 15 residues. Germline assignment: CDR1 SEHNR and CDR2 FQNEAQ (reference sequence). DNA of the CDR3: TGTGCCAGCAGCTCAAGGGGAGGCACATACAATGAGCAGTTCTTC. It yields the protein CASSSRGGTYNEQFF.

Comment on this clonotype: One end of the junction fails to match germline, which may point to a read error. CDR3 sequence reads: CATSRDYDRQDSKNF. The CDR3, as DNA: TGTGCCACCAGCAGAGATTATGATAGACAGGATAGTAAGAACTTC. The chain carries TRBV15 and TRBJ2-7; D is possibly TRBD1 (6 bases). CDR1 and CDR2 (germline): LNHNV, YYDKDF (reference sequence). The CDR3 runs 15 residues.

This rearrangement joins TRBV12-3 or TRBV12-4 to TRBJ1-1, with D maybe TRBD1 (6 bases). This CDR3 contains 15 residues. Trimming shortened V by 8 bases and J by 1 base, and 17 bases separated the two germline ends. This CDR3 reads CASSLLPGQNTEAFF. In DNA, the CDR3 is TGTGCCAGCTCCCTCCTCCCGGGACAGAACACTGAAGCTTTCTTT.

There are a few counts of this clonotype. V and J are TRBV6-1 and TRBJ2-1, with 10 bases identical to TRBD2. This CDR3 contains 15 residues. The trim removed 11 bases at V and 4 bases at J, leaving 11 bases unmatched. The germline V gene has CDR1 MNHNS and CDR2 SASEGT. CDR3 in DNA: TGTGCCGGATCACTAGCGGGGAAAGATTACAATGAGCAGTTCTTC. Its protein is CAGSLAGKDYNEQFF.

The gene calls are TRBV6-5 and TRBJ2-3, with no clear D. This CDR3 region has 13 residues. Germline loops: CDR1 MNHEY, CDR2 SVGAGI. V gave up 4 bases and J gave up 1 base, with 6 bases separating them. The DNA for the CDR3 is TGTGCCAGCAGTTCCGACGGCACAGATACGCAGTATTTT. It yields the protein CASSSDGTDTQYF.

The chain has TRBV6-1 and TRBJ1-5; D might be TRBD1 (6 bases). Trimming took 6 bases from V and 1 from J, leaving 16 bases between them. This CDR3 spans 16 amino acids. CDR1 is MNHNS, CDR2 SASEGT, per germline. The CDR3 nucleotides read TGTGCCAGCAGACCTCGGGCAGGGGCAAGCAATCAGCCCCAGCATTTT. It is translated as CASRPRAGASNQPQHF.

V gene TRBV6-4 combines with J gene TRBJ2-3; D is possibly TRBD1 or TRBD2 (5 bases each). The CDR3 contains 16 residues. V was cut by 0 bases and J by 3 bases, with 13 bases left in between. Germline V gives CDR1 MRHNA, CDR2 SNTAGT. The CDR3: CASSDSTASGTDTQYF. The CDR3 DNA follows: TGTGCCAGCAGTGACTCGACAGCGTCGGGGACAGATACGCAGTATTTT.

The chain has TRBV5-8 and TRBJ1-2; maybe TRBD1 (6 bases). Germline CDR1 SGHTS, CDR2 YDEGEE. CDR3 length: 16 residues. Trimming pared 0 bases from V and 3 bases from J, leaving 15 bases between. CDR3 DNA: TGTGCCAGCAGCTTGGTTGGGGGCAATCGGGACTATGGCTACACCTTC. Translated, it gives CASSLVGGNRDYGYTF.